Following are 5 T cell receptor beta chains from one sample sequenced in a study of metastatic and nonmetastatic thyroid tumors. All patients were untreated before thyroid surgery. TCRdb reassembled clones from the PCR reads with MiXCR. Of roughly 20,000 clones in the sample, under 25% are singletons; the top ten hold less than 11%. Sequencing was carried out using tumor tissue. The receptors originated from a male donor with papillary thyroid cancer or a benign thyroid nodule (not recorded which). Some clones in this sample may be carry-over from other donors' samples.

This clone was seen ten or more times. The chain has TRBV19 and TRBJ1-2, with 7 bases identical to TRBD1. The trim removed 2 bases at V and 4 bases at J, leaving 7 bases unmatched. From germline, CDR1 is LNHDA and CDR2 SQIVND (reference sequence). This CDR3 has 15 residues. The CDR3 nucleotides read TGTGCCAGTAGTATATATTCCGGGACAGCCTATGGCTACACCTTC. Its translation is CASSIYSGTAYGYTF.

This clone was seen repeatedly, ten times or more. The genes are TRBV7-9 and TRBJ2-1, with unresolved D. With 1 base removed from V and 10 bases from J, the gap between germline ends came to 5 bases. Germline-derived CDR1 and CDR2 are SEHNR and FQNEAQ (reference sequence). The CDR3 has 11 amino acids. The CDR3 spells CASSLGPEQFF. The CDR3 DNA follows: TGTGCCAGCAGCTTAGGCCCGGAGCAGTTCTTC. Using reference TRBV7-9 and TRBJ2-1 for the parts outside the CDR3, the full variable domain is DTGVSQNPRHKITKRGQNVTFRCDPISEHNRLYWYRQTLGQGPEFLTYFQNEAQLEKSRLLSDRFSAERPKGSFSTLEIQRTEQGDSAMYLCASSLGPEQFFGPGTRLTVL.

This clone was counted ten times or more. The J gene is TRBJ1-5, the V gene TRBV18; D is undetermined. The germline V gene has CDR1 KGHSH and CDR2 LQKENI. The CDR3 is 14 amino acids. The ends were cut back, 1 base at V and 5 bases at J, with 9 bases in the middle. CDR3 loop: CASSPQGWDQPQHF. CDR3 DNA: TGTGCCAGCTCACCACAGGGTTGGGATCAGCCCCAGCATTTT.

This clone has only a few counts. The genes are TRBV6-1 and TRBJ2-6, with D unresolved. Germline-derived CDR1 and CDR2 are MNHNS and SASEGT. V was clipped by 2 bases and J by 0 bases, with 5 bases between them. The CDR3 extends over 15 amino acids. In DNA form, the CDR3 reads TGTGCCAGCAGTGAAAGGTCCTCTGGGGCCAACGTCCTGACTTTC. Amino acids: CASSERSSGANVLTF.

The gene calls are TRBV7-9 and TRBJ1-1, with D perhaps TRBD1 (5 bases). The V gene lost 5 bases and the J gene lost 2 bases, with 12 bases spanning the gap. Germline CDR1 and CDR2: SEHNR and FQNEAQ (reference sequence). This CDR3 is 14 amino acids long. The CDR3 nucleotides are TGTGCCAGCAGCGCTGGGACGTTTAACACTGAAGCTTTCTTT. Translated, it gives CASSAGTFNTEAFF.